This TCR beta chain derives from a study of beta chain features in type 1 diabetes. The germline V and J ends were trimmed by 2 bases and 0 bases, with 6 bases remaining between them. Germline V gene lookup returns CDR1 SEHNR and CDR2 FQNEAQ (reference sequence). This CDR3 is 14 amino acids long. Every bit of the isolated RNA underwent reverse transcription, so sequencing read expressed TCRB transcripts. This table comes from immunoSEQ multiplex PCR, and its TCRdb copy is limited to in-frame clones, with some not included. This sample yields about 260,000 clones, of which around 22% are seen a single time; about 0.011% belongs to the top ten. Concerning this clone: No antigen is known for it.

Study conclusions and caveats: The VDJ junctions of type 1 diabetes patients carried fewer insertions and more deletions. Cells with high TCR expression could be over-represented by cDNA sequencing. A possible short-template PCR bias applies equally to patients and controls. Type 1 diabetes patients showed a moderate but significant shortening of TCRB CDR3s in all four CD4+ subsets.

The origin of this receptor is a woman younger than 45 with type 1 diabetes. The sequenced sample consisted of naive CD4+ T cells from blood. The rearrangement uses TRBV7-9 and TRBJ2-3, with D uncertain. CDR3 DNA: TGTGCCAGCAGCTTACCAGATAGCACAGATACGCAGTATTTT. It codes for CASSLPDSTDTQYF.